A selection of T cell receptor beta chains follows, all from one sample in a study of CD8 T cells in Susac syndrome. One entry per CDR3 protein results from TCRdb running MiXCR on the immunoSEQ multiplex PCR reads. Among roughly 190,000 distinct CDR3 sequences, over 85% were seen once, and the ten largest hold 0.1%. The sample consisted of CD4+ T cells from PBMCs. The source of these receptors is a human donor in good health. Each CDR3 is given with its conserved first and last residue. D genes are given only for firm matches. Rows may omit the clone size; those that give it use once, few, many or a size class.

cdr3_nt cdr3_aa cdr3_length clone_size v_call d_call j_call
TGCAGTGCTAGAGGACTGGGATCGGATTCACCCCTCCACTTT CSARGLGSDSPLHF 14 once TRBV20-1 - TRBJ1-6
TGTGCCAGCAGCGGGTCTAAAGCTTTCTTT CASSGSKAFF 10 once TRBV5-8 - TRBJ1-1
TGTGCCACCGGGACTAGCGGGGCGGAGACCCAGTACTTC CATGTSGAETQYF 13 - TRBV19 TRBD2 TRBJ2-5
TGTGCCAGCAGCTCGCCGGGACAAGTCTCCTACGAGCAGTACTTC CASSSPGQVSYEQYF 15 - TRBV5-6 - TRBJ2-7
TGTGCCAGCAGCCTAACAGGATCCAGAAACACTGAAGCTTTCTTT CASSLTGSRNTEAFF 15 - TRBV7-2 - TRBJ1-1
TGTGCCTGGGCGGGACAGGCTATCAATCAGCCCCAGCATTTT CAWAGQAINQPQHF 14 - TRBV30 TRBD1 TRBJ1-5
TGCGCCAGCATGCCGAGGGGCAGCACAGATACGCAGTATTTT CASMPRGSTDTQYF 14 - TRBV5-1 - TRBJ2-3
TGTGCCAGCAGCCAAGATCTCCGGCAGGGTTGGGAGCAGTACTTC CASSQDLRQGWEQYF 15 - TRBV3-1 - TRBJ2-7
TGTGCCAGCAGCTTAGTCGGGACCGGGGAGCTGTTTTTT CASSLVGTGELFF 13 few TRBV11-2 - TRBJ2-2
TGTGCCAGCAATCCGGGACAGGGGAATCTTTGGGAAGCTTTCTTT CASNPGQGNLWEAFF 15 - TRBV5-8 TRBD1 TRBJ1-1
TGTGCCAGCAGCTTCGAGGGCAGGGCTGGCTACACCTTC CASSFEGRAGYTF 13 - TRBV5-6 - TRBJ1-2
TGTGCCGCAGAGGGCGGGGGACCCTACAATGAGCAGTTCTTC CAAEGGGPYNEQFF 14 - TRBV2 TRBD2 TRBJ2-1
TGTGCCAGCAGTGAATGGAGTGGCGGAGGGGGAAATGAAAAACTGTTTTTT CASSEWSGGGGNEKLFF 17 - TRBV25-1 - TRBJ1-4
TGCAGCGCCCGGTACTCGTACAATGAGCAGTTCTTC CSARYSYNEQFF 12 - TRBV29-1 - TRBJ2-1
TGTGCCAGCAGCTCCGCTGGGGGGGATGAGCAGTTCTTC CASSSAGGDEQFF 13 - TRBV5-6 TRBD2 TRBJ2-1
TGTGCCAGCAGCTCACAGGGTTTGTTCACAGATACGCAGTATTTT CASSSQGLFTDTQYF 15 - TRBV7-2 - TRBJ2-3
TGTGCCACAAACAGGGGGATAGAGAACACTGAAGCTTTCTTT CATNRGIENTEAFF 14 - TRBV2 TRBD1 TRBJ1-1
TGTGCCAGCAGCTCGGTCGGCGGTGGAGGGATGGATCGAGAGACCCAGTACTTC CASSSVGGGGMDRETQYF 18 - TRBV3-1 - TRBJ2-5
TGTGCCAGCTCGTTAAAGAAGCGGACTGAAGCTTTCTTT CASSLKKRTEAFF 13 - TRBV6-2/TRBV6-3 - TRBJ1-1
TGTGCCAGCAGTTACGATCGACCTTTAGACAAAGACCAAGAGACCCAGTACTTC CASSYDRPLDKDQETQYF 18 - TRBV6-2/TRBV6-3 - TRBJ2-5
TGCAGCGTTGAAAAGGGTCTAGGGCAGCCCCAGCATTTT CSVEKGLGQPQHF 13 - TRBV29-1 - TRBJ1-5
TGTGCCAGCATTTTCATCAAGGGCCCGCGTGGCTACACCTTC CASIFIKGPRGYTF 14 - TRBV14 - TRBJ1-2
TGTGCCAGCAGACCATCAGGAAATAATTCACCCCTCCACTTT CASRPSGNNSPLHF 14 - TRBV7-2 - TRBJ1-6
TGTGCCAGCAGCCCTTGGACAGGCGGCTACGAGCAGTACTTC CASSPWTGGYEQYF 14 - TRBV7-2 TRBD1 TRBJ2-7